The following is a T cell receptor (beta chain) sequence with its context. This record comes from a study of blood T cell repertoires in COVID-19. The V segment lost 0 bases and the J segment 5 bases; nucleotides outside the gene matches: 8. Germline V lookup: CDR1 LGHNA, CDR2 YSLEER. The CDR3 sequence is 16 residues long. Clones were read by immunoSEQ multiplex PCR, and TCRdb kept only the in-frame ones, dropping some. Among more than 95,000 clones, around nine tenths were seen once, and the ten largest hold roughly 3%. This receptor was obtained from a man over 45 in a cohort sampled during active COVID-19. The rearrangement joins TRBV4-3 to TRBJ2-5; 8 bases fit TRBD2. The material sequenced was peripheral blood. The CDR3 DNA reads TGCGCCAGCAGCCAAGATGGACTAGCCGGTTTGGAGACCCAGTACTTC. This encodes CASSQDGLAGLETQYF.